One and the same sample provided the 25 T cell receptor beta chains below, sequenced in a study of T cell repertoires in cytomegalovirus infection. TCRdb reanalysed the reads using MiXCR and keeps one entry per CDR3 protein. The table includes more than 250,000 distinct CDR3 sequences, 25% detected once. The antigens these receptors bind are not known. The source material was cultured PBMCs, sampled from culture after CMV antigen stimulation. These TCRs come from a human donor in good health (CMV status not recorded). Some clones in this sample may be carry-over from other donors' samples.

This clonotype was detected only a few times. The J gene is TRBJ1-1, the V gene TRBV11-2; D call uncertain. The CDR3 consists of 15 residues. V lost 0 bases and J lost 11, with 19 bases in between. CDR1 and CDR2 from the germline V gene are SGHAT and FQNNGV. DNA for the CDR3: TGTGCCAGCAGCTTAGATCGGTTAAGGCTAGGAGGGGCTTTCTTT. It translates to CASSLDRLRLGGAFF.

The chain combines TRBV20-1 with TRBJ2-3; D unclear. The V gene's germline CDR1 is DFQATT and CDR2 SNEGSKA (reference sequence). Trimming removed 6 bases from V and 0 bases from J, with 13 bases in between. The CDR3 loop spans 14 amino acids. The CDR3 coding sequence is TGCAGTGCACTGACCCTGTGGAGCACAGATACGCAGTATTTT. This codes for CSALTLWSTDTQYF.

This clonotype has only a few counts. The chain couples TRBV7-2 to TRBJ2-5, with a weak D call TRBD2 (5 bases). Germline V gene data show CDR1 as SGHTA and CDR2 as FQGNSA. The CDR3 extends over 13 amino acids. The ends were cut back, 5 bases at V and 7 bases at J, with 14 bases in the middle. CDR3 amino acids: CASSPVMSGTQYF. The DNA of the CDR3 is TGTGCCAGCAGCCCAGTGATGAGCGGGACCCAGTACTTC. The full variable domain, completed using reference TRBV7-2 and TRBJ2-5, is GAGVSQSPSNKVTEKGKDVELRCDPISGHTALYWYRQSLGQGLEFLIYFQGNSAPDKSGLPSDRFSAERTGGSVSTLTIQRTQQEDSAVYLCASSPVMSGTQYFGPGTRLLVL.

This clonotype was seen a handful of times. V and J are TRBV4-3 and TRBJ2-7; D not resolved. The CDR3 covers 16 residues. V was pared by 0 bases and J by 0 bases, with 12 bases between. CDR1 is LGHNA and CDR2 is YSLEER in the germline V gene. CDR3 coding DNA: TGCGCCAGCAGCCAAGATCTATCGGCAGGCTCCTACGAGCAGTACTTC. Its protein is CASSQDLSAGSYEQYF.

This clonotype was observed once. The chain combines TRBV3-1 with TRBJ2-1; 12 positions agree with TRBD2. The germline V gene has CDR1 LGHDT and CDR2 YNNKEL (reference sequence). The junction had 5 bases not matched to a gene; V was cut back by 0 bases and J by 8 bases. The CDR3 is 16 amino acids. The CDR3 DNA reads as TGTGCCAGCAGCCAAGATCTAGCGGGAGGGCCATATGAGCAGTTCTTC. It codes for CASSQDLAGGPYEQFF.

The chain joins TRBV7-2 to TRBJ1-2; D remains unclear. Per the germline V gene, CDR1 is SGHTA and CDR2 is FQGNSA. This CDR3 contains 13 residues. V lost 1 base and J 8 bases, leaving 11 bases between the germline ends. The DNA of the CDR3 is TGTGCCAGCAGCTTAGTGTCGGCAGGAGGCTACACCTTC. Translated, it gives CASSLVSAGGYTF.

This clonotype was detected a few times. This may come from a read error, since a much larger clone is one base off. This chain links TRBV7-2 with TRBJ1-5; 11 bases line up with TRBD1. The J segment lost 1 base and the V segment lost 5 bases, leaving 7 bases of the junction unmatched. The CDR3 loop spans 17 amino acids. The V gene's germline CDR1 is SGHTA and CDR2 FQGNSA. The CDR3 here is CASSLGQGDRSNQPQHF. The CDR3 DNA reads as TGTGCCAGCAGCCTGGGACAGGGGGATCGGAGCAATCAGCCCCAGCATTTT.

The genes are TRBV7-8 and TRBJ2-6; TRBD1 matches 10 bases. Unmatched junction bases numbered 12, after V lost 1 base and J lost 3 bases. Germline-derived CDR1 and CDR2 are SGHVS and FQNEAQ. The length of the CDR3 is 20 residues. This CDR3 is CASSLDGPDRGFRGANVLTF. CDR3 nucleotide sequence: TGTGCCAGCAGCTTAGACGGCCCGGACAGGGGGTTTCGTGGGGCCAACGTCCTGACTTTC. Using reference TRBV7-8 and TRBJ2-6 for the parts outside the CDR3, the full variable domain is GAGVSQSPRYKVAKRGQDVALRCDPISGHVSLFWYQQALGQGPEFLTYFQNEAQLDKSGLPSDRFFAERPEGSVSTLKIQRTQQEDSAVYLCASSLDGPDRGFRGANVLTFGAGSRLTVL.

This clonotype has ten or more counts. The V gene is TRBV7-2, the J gene TRBJ1-6; D gene ambiguous. CDR1 is SGHTA, CDR2 FQGNSA, per germline. The CDR3 is 15 amino acids. The germline V and J ends were trimmed by 5 bases and 7 bases, with 15 bases remaining between them. CDR3 region: CASSRAPQPNSPLHF. The DNA of the CDR3 is TGTGCCAGCAGCCGGGCCCCTCAGCCCAATTCACCCCTCCACTTT.

The table lists this clonotype with many counts. V is TRBV7-2 and J is TRBJ2-6; D is unresolved. The CDR3 covers 16 residues. Trimming left V 4 bases short and J 2 bases short, with 12 bases between. Germline CDR1 and CDR2: SGHTA and FQGNSA. The CDR3, as DNA: TGTGCCAGCAGCTCGTGGTTTGGTCCTGGGGCCAACGTCCTGACTTTC. This codes for CASSSWFGPGANVLTF.

This clonotype was counted only a few times. The chain uses TRBV7-2 and TRBJ1-5; tentative D call: TRBD1 (5 bases). CDR1 is SGHTA and CDR2 is FQGNSA in the germline V gene. V gave up 1 base and J gave up 7 bases, with 11 bases separating them. The CDR3 has 14 residues. This CDR3 is CASSLGGDWQPQHF. The CDR3 DNA follows: TGTGCCAGCAGCTTAGGAGGGGACTGGCAGCCCCAGCATTTT.

This clonotype occurred many times. The J gene is TRBJ2-5, the V gene TRBV12-3 or TRBV12-4; D is unclear. Trimming took off 1 base at V and 6 bases at J, with 9 bases between the two ends. This CDR3 has 13 amino acids. The CDR3 DNA sequence: TGTGCCAGCAGTTTAGGGGAAGGAAAGACCCAGTACTTC. The encoded protein is CASSLGEGKTQYF.

The genes are TRBV4-1 and TRBJ2-3, with TRBD2 identical over 10 bases. V gave up 1 base and J gave up 7 bases; unmatched junction bases: 8. The CDR3 covers 16 residues. Germline V gene lookup returns CDR1 MGHRA and CDR2 YSYEKL. The CDR3 is CASSQADLAGEYTQYF. The CDR3 coding sequence is TGCGCCAGCAGCCAAGCGGATCTAGCGGGAGAGTATACGCAGTATTTT.

This CDR3 reads CASSLDVFGRISNQPQHF. In DNA form, the CDR3 reads TGTGCCAGCAGCTTAGACGTATTTGGCAGGATTAGCAATCAGCCCCAGCATTTT. V and J are TRBV11-3 and TRBJ1-5; D gene ambiguous. From germline, CDR1 is SGHNT and CDR2 YENEEA. The germline V and J ends were trimmed by 0 bases and 0 bases, with 15 bases remaining between them. This CDR3 spans 18 amino acids.

V usage is TRBV10-2 and J usage is TRBJ2-7; 7 nucleotides line up with TRBD2. CDR1 WSHSY and CDR2 SAAADI come from the germline V gene. V trimming: 5 bases; J trimming: 6 bases; junction bases outside the gene matches: 1. The CDR3 runs to 11 residues. In DNA, the CDR3 is TGCGCCAGCAGTACGGGAGGCGAGCAGTACGTC. Translating it yields CASSTGGEQYV.

The chain links TRBV7-2 to TRBJ2-1; no clear D. Germline lookup yields CDR1 SGHTA and CDR2 FQGNSA. V was trimmed by 3 bases and J by 5 bases, leaving 5 bases between them. This CDR3 is 12 amino acids long. The CDR3 bases are TGTACCAGCAGCTTTGTGAACAATGAGCAGTTCTTC. It yields the protein CTSSFVNNEQFF.

This chain uses TRBV19 with TRBJ1-5; D gene uncertain. The CDR3 consists of 14 residues. Trimming shortened V by 3 bases and J by 3 bases, and 9 bases separated the two germline ends. Germline V lookup: CDR1 LNHDA, CDR2 SQIVND (reference sequence). CDR3 region: CASSIGDLNQPQHF. Written as DNA, the CDR3 is TGTGCCAGTAGTATCGGGGATCTCAATCAGCCCCAGCATTTT.

The chain has TRBV28 and TRBJ1-5, with D unresolved. The CDR3 has 14 residues. CDR1 is MDHEN and CDR2 is SYDVKM in the germline V gene. V was cut by 6 bases and J by 0 bases, with 9 bases left in between. CDR3: CASRPHNSNQPQHF. The CDR3 nucleotides read TGTGCCAGCAGACCCCACAATAGCAATCAGCCCCAGCATTTT. The variable domain in full, with the rest retrieved from reference TRBV28 and TRBJ1-5, is DVKVTQSSRYLVKRTGEKVFLECVQDMDHENMFWYRQDPGLGLRLIYFSYDVKMKEKGDIPEGYSVSREKKERFSLILESASTNQTSMYLCASRPHNSNQPQHFGDGTRLSIL.

The gene calls are TRBV19 and TRBJ2-1, with 11 bases that match TRBD2. V lost 7 bases and J lost 4; bases outside the gene matches: 9. There are 16 residues in the CDR3. Looked up from germline, CDR1 is LNHDA and CDR2 is SQIVND (reference sequence). The CDR3 loop is CASMTLTSGKYNEQFF. Written as DNA, the CDR3 is TGTGCCAGTATGACCTTGACTAGCGGGAAGTACAATGAGCAGTTCTTC.

This clonotype was observed a handful of times. The chain employs TRBV10-3 and TRBJ1-1, with D perhaps TRBD1 (5 bases). CDR3 length equals 13 residues. Trimming stripped 0 bases from V and 3 bases from J, with 5 bases between. CDR1 is ENHRY and CDR2 is SYGVKD in the germline V gene. The DNA for the CDR3 is TGTGCCATCAGTGAGTCGGGACACACTGAAGCTTTCTTT. Its protein product is CAISESGHTEAFF.

This clonotype has only a few counts. The gene calls are TRBV7-2 and TRBJ2-1; D is undetermined. Looked up from germline, CDR1 is SGHTA and CDR2 is FQGNSA. CDR3 size: 12 residues. Deletions cut 4 bases from V and 11 bases from J, with 12 bases between. CDR3 sequence reads: CASSSRPGQQFF. DNA for the CDR3: TGTGCCAGCAGCTCGCGACCCGGGCAGCAGTTCTTC. Supplemented by reference TRBV7-2 and TRBJ2-1, the full variable domain reads GAGVSQSPSNKVTEKGKDVELRCDPISGHTALYWYRQSLGQGLEFLIYFQGNSAPDKSGLPSDRFSAERTGGSVSTLTIQRTQQEDSAVYLCASSSRPGQQFFGPGTRLTVL.

This clonotype was counted ten times or more. The rearrangement links TRBV7-2 to TRBJ2-2, with D perhaps TRBD2 (5 bases). Germline CDR1 and CDR2: SGHTA and FQGNSA. This CDR3 has 14 residues. Trimming took 2 bases from V and 5 from J, leaving 9 bases between them. CDR3 loop: CASSLTRETGELFF. DNA for the CDR3: TGTGCCAGCAGCTTAACCCGGGAAACCGGGGAGCTGTTTTTT.

This sequence joins TRBV7-9 and TRBJ2-1; tentative D call: TRBD2 (9 bases). The CDR3 covers 24 residues. Trimming shortened V by 2 bases and J by 7 bases, and 42 bases separated the two germline ends. Germline loops: CDR1 SEHNR, CDR2 FQNEAQ (reference sequence). DNA for the CDR3: TGTGCCAGCAGCTTAATCCGCGGAGTTGTTGGACAGGGCGAAGGACTAGCGCAATATAATGAGCAGTTCTTC. It codes for CASSLIRGVVGQGEGLAQYNEQFF.

This clonotype was counted a few times. The chain links TRBV28 to TRBJ2-7, with TRBD2 as a possible D gene (6 bases). The CDR3 is 15 amino acids. In germline, CDR1 is MDHEN, CDR2 SYDVKM. V dropped 5 bases and J dropped 2 bases, with 16 bases sitting between them. The CDR3 spells CASSTLSGAAYEQYF. In DNA, the CDR3 is TGTGCCAGCAGTACCCTTAGCGGAGCCGCCTACGAGCAGTACTTC.

This chain connects TRBV9 to TRBJ2-2; 7 bases line up with TRBD2. Germline CDR1 is SGDLS and CDR2 is YYNGEE. V lost 1 base to trimming and J lost 4 bases; unmatched junction nucleotides: 4. This CDR3 region has 15 residues. The CDR3 DNA follows: TGTGCCAGCAGCGTACTAGCGGATCCCACCGGGGAGCTGTTTTTT. It is translated as CASSVLADPTGELFF.